This TCR beta chain is from a study of CD8 T cells in Susac syndrome. Germline-derived CDR1 and CDR2 are SQVTM and ANQGSEA. Between the trimmed V and J ends, which lost 6 bases and 4 bases, there was a span of 15 bases. The CDR3 runs 13 residues. Study-level results: The relatively small number of individuals in the TCR sequencing and HLA analysis was acknowledged by the study.

With random hexamers, reverse transcription was performed on about 0.5 to 1 ug of RNA. TCRdb passed the immunoSEQ multiplex PCR reads through MiXCR, listing each CDR3 protein once. The table has around 77,000 distinct CDR3 sequences, 96% seen once. To note about this clonotype: Antigen unknown.

The receptor's source is a human donor with multiple sclerosis. The specimen was CD4+ T cells from PBMCs. The chain employs TRBV29-1 and TRBJ2-5, with D unclear. The CDR3 reads CSVGLRLGETQYF. CDR3 sequence (DNA): TGCAGCGTCGGGCTGAGATTGGGAGAGACCCAGTACTTC.